The clone carrying this T cell receptor beta chain was seen a handful of times. This sample was taken from a study of long-term antiretroviral therapy in people with HIV. V was pared by 1 base and J by 4 bases, with 17 bases between. This CDR3 is built from 17 residues. Per the germline V gene, CDR1 is SGHTA and CDR2 is FQGTGA. Investigators performed immunoSEQ version v3.0 at survey level. Using immunoSEQ multiplex PCR, the repertoire was profiled, and TCRdb retains in-frame clones only, with some absent. The sample has roughly 23,000 clones, under 90% seen once. This clonotype originated in a woman aged 30 to 39 with HIV. The chain links TRBV7-3 to TRBJ2-1, with D possibly being TRBD1 or TRBD2 (6 bases each). The sample in question was unsorted PBMCs, obtained 1.8 years before starting antiretroviral therapy. The CDR3 region has the DNA TGTGCCAGCAGCTTAATAGCGAGGGGGGAACGATACAATGAGCAGTTCTTC. This codes for CASSLIARGERYNEQFF.